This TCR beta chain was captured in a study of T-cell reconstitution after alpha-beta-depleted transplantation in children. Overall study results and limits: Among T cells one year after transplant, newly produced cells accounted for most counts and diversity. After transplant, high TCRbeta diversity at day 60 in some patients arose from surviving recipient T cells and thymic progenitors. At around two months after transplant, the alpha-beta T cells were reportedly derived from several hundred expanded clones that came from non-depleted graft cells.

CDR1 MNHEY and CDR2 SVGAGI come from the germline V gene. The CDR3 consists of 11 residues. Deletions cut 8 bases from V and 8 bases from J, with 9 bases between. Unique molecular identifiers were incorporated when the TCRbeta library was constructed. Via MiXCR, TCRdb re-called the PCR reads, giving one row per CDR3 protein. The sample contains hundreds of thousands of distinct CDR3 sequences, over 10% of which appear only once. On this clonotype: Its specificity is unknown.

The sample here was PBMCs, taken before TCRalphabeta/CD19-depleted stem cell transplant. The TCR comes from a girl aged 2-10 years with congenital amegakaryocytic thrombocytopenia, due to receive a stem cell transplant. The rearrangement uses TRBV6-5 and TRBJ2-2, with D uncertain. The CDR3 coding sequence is TGTGCCAGCGAGTTAGGAGGGGAGCTGTTTTTT. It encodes CASELGGELFF.